This TCR beta chain comes out of a study of blood T cell repertoires in COVID-19 (dated by TCRdb to about 2020). About the study as a whole: Samples covering the acute and convalescent phases of COVID-19 were provided by collaborators in the United States, Italy and Spain. Nearly every sample came with metadata listing a de-identified subject ID, COVID-19 status, age in years and sex. The material from the prospective study consisted of cDNA or gDNA derived from T cells, B-cell-depleted T cells, or PBMCs. HLA class I and class II types, where available, came from metadata supplied by the sample provider rather than from assay-based typing. The samples were drawn from the first 160 participants of the ongoing ImmuneRACE study and from more than 1,000 subjects provided by 6 global collaborators. The dataset comprised deeply sampled blood TCRbeta repertoires from subjects exposed to, actively infected with, or recovered from COVID-19. The repertoires were released in a freely available public database intended as a resource for research on the immune response to SARS-CoV-2.

V gives up 7 bases and J gives up 7 bases, and the segment between their germline ends measures 14 bases. From cysteine to phenylalanine, the CDR3 is 14 amino acids long. Of the read, only the CDR3 DNA is kept; its 42 bases are in frame from base 1. The germline V gene provides CDR1 MNHEY and CDR2 SVGAGI. The immunoSEQ Assay, a bias-controlled multiplex PCR, was used to amplify TCRbeta CDR3 regions from genomic DNA. The authors' pipeline ran thus. Nucleated cell counts per sample were estimated from amplification of reference gene primers within the assay. To quantify the absolute abundance of each unique TCRbeta CDR3 rearrangement, sequence reads were collapsed and filtered. For each sample, productive Simpson clonality was calculated by taking the square root of Simpson's diversity index across productive rearrangements. The clones in this table, taken by TCRdb from immuneACCESS, are in-frame only. Not every clone is retained; where verified, under half of the shortfall comes from an unresolved V gene, and the cause of the rest is unknown. V and J calls plus clone size are reproduced from that table; the DNA served to infer D and trimming. For this sample there are 150,000 to 200,000 clones; 65% to 90% appear just once. The ten largest account for nearly 8.5% of the sample.

In regard to this clone: Its antigen remains unidentified. It has no much larger one-base neighbor in the sample; base qualities were not kept.

Each collaborating institution followed its own protocols to collect whole blood in K2EDTA tubes. For TCRbeta analysis, collaborator samples were shipped as frozen whole blood, as isolated PBMCs, or as DNA extracted from either sample type. The study at large found these results: The quantity of clinical and demographic metadata differed by source and by participant and was supplied without curation.

This clonotype originated in a man aged 60 to 75 with acute or convalescent COVID-19. The sequence joins TRBV6-5 to TRBJ1-6; perhaps TRBD1 is the D gene, with 6 bases matching. Sequencing was done on a sample of peripheral blood. At the DNA level, the sequence is TGTGCCAGCAAGCTAGGGCAGGGGAATTCACCCCTCCACTTT. The resulting protein is CASKLGQGNSPLHF.